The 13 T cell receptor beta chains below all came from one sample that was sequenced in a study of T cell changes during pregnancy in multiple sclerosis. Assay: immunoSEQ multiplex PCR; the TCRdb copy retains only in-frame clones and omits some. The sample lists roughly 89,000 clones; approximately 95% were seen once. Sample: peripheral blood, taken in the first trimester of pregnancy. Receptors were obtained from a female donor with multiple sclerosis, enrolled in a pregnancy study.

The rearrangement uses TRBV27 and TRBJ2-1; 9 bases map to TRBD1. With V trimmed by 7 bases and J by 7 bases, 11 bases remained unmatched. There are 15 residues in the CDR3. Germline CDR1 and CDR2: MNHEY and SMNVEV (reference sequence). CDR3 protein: CASTLLGQGRNEQFF. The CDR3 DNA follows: TGTGCCAGCACCCTTCTCGGACAGGGGAGGAATGAGCAGTTCTTC.

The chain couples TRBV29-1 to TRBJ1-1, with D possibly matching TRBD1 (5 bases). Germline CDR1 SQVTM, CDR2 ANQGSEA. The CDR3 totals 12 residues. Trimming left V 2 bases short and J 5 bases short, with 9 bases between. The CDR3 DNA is TGCAGCGTTGAAAGGGGAGGTACTGAAGCTTTCTTT. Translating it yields CSVERGGTEAFF.

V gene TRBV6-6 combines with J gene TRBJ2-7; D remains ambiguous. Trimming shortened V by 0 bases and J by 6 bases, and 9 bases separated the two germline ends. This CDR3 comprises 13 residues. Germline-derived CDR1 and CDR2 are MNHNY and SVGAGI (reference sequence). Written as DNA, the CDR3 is TGTGCCAGCAGTTACTCGAATTCGGGCGAGCAGTACTTC. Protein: CASSYSNSGEQYF.

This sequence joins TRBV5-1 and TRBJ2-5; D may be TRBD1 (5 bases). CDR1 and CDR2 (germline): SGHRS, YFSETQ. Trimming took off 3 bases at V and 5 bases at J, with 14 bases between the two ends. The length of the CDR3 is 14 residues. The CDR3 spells CASSSLGQSETQYF. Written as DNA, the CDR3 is TGCGCCAGCAGCTCCTTGGGGCAGTCGGAGACCCAGTACTTC.

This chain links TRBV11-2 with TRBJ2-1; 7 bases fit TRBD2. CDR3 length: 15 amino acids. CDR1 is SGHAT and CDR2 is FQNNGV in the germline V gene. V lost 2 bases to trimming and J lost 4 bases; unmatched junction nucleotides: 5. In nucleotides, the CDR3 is TGTGCCAGCAGCTTAAGTCTAGCGGAGTACAATGAGCAGTTCTTC. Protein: CASSLSLAEYNEQFF.

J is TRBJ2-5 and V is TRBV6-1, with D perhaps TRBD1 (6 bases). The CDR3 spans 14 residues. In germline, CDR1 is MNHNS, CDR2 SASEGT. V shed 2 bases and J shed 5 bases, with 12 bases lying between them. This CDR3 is CASSEPGTMETQYF. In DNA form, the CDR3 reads TGTGCCAGCAGTGAACCCGGGACAATGGAGACCCAGTACTTC.

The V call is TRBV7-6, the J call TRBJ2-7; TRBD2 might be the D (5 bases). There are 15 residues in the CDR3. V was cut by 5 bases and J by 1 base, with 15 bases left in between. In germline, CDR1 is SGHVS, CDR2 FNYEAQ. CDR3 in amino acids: CASSPRVGESYEQYF. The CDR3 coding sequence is TGTGCCAGCAGCCCCCGGGTCGGGGAATCCTACGAGCAGTACTTC.

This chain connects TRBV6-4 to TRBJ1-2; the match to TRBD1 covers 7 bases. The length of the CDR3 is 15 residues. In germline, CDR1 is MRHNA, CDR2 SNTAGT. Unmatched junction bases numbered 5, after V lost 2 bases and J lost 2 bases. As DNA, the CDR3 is TGTGCCAGCAGTGACACAGGGGTTGGGAACTATGGCTACACCTTC. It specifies CASSDTGVGNYGYTF.

The CDR3 reads CASSVRDRGQTEQFF. Here the CDR3 DNA reads TGTGCCAGCAGCGTCCGGGACAGAGGGCAGACTGAGCAGTTCTTC. The chain employs TRBV9 and TRBJ2-1, with TRBD1 matching 7 bases. The germline CDR1 and CDR2 sequences are SGDLS and YYNGEE. This CDR3 has 15 residues. V lost 2 bases and J lost 9; bases outside the gene matches: 11.

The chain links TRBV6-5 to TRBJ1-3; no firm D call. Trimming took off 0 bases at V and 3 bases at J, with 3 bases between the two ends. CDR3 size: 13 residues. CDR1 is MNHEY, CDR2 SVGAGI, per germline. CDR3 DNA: TGTGCCAGCAGTTACTCGCGTGGAAACACCATATATTTT. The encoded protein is CASSYSRGNTIYF.

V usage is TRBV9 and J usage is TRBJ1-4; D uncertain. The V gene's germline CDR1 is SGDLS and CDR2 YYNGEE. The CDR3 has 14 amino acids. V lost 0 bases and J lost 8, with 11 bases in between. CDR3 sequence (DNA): TGTGCCAGCAGCGTAGGCCCGGAGGTAGAAAAACTGTTTTTT. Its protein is CASSVGPEVEKLFF.

CDR3 amino acids: CASSSRTGVPDTQYF. The CDR3, as DNA: TGTGCCAGCAGCTCCAGGACAGGGGTCCCAGATACGCAGTATTTT. The V and J genes are TRBV7-2 and TRBJ2-3; 9 bases agree with TRBD1. Trimming removed 4 bases from V and 4 bases from J; junction bases left unmatched: 6. CDR1 is SGHTA and CDR2 is FQGNSA in the germline V gene. CDR3 length: 15 amino acids.

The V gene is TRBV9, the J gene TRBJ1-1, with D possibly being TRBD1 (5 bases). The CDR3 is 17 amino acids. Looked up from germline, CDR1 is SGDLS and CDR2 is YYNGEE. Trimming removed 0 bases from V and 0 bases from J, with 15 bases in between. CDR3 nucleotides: TGTGCCAGCAGCGTAGATCCGGTGGGAGGGGTGAACACTGAAGCTTTCTTT. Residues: CASSVDPVGGVNTEAFF.